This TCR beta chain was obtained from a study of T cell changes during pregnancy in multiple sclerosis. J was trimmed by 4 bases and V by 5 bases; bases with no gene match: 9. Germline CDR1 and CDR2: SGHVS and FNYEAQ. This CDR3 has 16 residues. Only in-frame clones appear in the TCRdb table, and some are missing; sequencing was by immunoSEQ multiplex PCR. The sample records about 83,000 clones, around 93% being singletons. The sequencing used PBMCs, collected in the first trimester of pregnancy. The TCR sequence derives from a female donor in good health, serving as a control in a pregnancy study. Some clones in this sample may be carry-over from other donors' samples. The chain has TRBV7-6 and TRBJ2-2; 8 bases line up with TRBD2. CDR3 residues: CASSPLGGVVTGELFF. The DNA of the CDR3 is TGTGCCAGCAGCCCCCTCGGGGGGGTTGTCACCGGGGAGCTGTTTTTT.